This TCR beta chain was documented in a study of brain T cells in children with intractable seizures. The germline V gene encodes CDR1 MNHEY and CDR2 SMNVEV (reference sequence). V lost 5 bases and J lost 0; bases outside the gene matches: 11. The CDR3 covers 17 residues. This table comes from immunoSEQ multiplex PCR, and its TCRdb copy is limited to in-frame clones, with some not included. Of 110,000 or so clones in the sample, 90% to 95% were seen once. The V call is TRBV27, the J call TRBJ2-3; TRBD1 matches 7 bases. The TCR was taken from a boy in the first two years of life with hemimegalencephaly and intractable seizures. The sequences come from peripheral blood, collected at surgery. The CDR3 reads CASSPPPTGLSTDTQYF. The CDR3 coding sequence is TGTGCCAGCAGTCCTCCCCCGACAGGGTTGAGCACAGATACGCAGTATTTT.